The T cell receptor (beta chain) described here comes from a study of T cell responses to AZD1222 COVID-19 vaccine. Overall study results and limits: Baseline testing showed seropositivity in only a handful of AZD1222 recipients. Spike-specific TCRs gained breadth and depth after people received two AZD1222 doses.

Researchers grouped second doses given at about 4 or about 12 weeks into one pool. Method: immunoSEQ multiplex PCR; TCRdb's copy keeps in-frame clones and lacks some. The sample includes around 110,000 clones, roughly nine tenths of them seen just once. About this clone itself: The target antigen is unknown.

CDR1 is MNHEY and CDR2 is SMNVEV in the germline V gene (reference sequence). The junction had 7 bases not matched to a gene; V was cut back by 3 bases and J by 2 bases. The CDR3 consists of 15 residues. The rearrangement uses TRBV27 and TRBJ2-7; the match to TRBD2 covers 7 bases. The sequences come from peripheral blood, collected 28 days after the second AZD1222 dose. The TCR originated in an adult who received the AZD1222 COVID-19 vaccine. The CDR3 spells CASSFRDYPTYEQYF. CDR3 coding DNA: TGTGCCAGCAGTTTCCGGGACTACCCCACCTACGAGCAGTACTTC.